The present T cell receptor beta chain was sequenced within a study of untreated major depressive disorder (dated by TCRdb to 2017 to 2018). Background on the whole study: In this cross-sectional case-control comparison, antidepressant-free major depressive disorder patients and individually matched non-depressed controls were compared on T cell phenotype and TCR repertoire. Sequencing followed up flow-cytometry Vbeta 5.1, Vbeta 11 and Vbeta 22 usage differences observed in the whole cohort. What the work shows at the level of the full study, not this receptor alone: In every sequenced subject, all of the top five TRBV05-01 clones were private clones. For the sequencing comparisons, one-tailed planned tests were applied to only three preselected Vbeta families. In the sequencing data, TRBV25-01 and TRBV02-01 usage was found to follow the flow-cytometry pattern, although statistical significance was not reached. Strict matching and exclusion criteria produced a comparatively small study sample, limiting generalizability of findings. Sequencing confirmed higher TRBV05-01 (Vbeta 5.1) usage among CD4+ T cells of depressed patients than controls, with p = 0.040 in a one-tailed test.

Every depressed patient was matched in pairs with a non-depressed control on sex, age, current smoking status and body mass index. European descent was reported for all participants. To qualify, patients needed a DSM-IV diagnosis of major depressive disorder plus a Hamilton Rating Scale for Depression score of 18 or higher. Before enrollment, patients had taken no psychiatric medication, antidepressants included, for at least 8 weeks. Among patients, depression severity was moderate to severe. Participants were excluded if they had major medical conditions, Axis I/II comorbidities, regular medication or illicit drug use, or weekly alcohol intake above 100 g. From each participant, about 33 ml of peripheral blood was collected into EDTA tubes. Using the BD IMag Human CD4 T Lymphocyte Enrichment Set, CD4+ T cells were purified from thawed PBMCs via magnetic negative selection. A purity of around 96% was typically achieved with the CD4+ enrichment method, as confirmed by flow cytometry. TCRbeta sequencing was performed on a subgroup of roughly 5 case-control pairs selected blind to chemokine receptor expression and flow-cytometric repertoire skewing results. Every blood sample was taken in the morning at 8:00 a.m., after which PBMCs were separated out using Ficoll-Hypaque gradient centrifugation. Until being assayed, PBMCs were kept in liquid nitrogen after cryopreservation by gradual cooling to -80 degrees C.

The Qiagen DNeasy Blood and Tissue Kit was used to extract total genomic DNA from purified CD4+ T cells. The TCRbeta CDR3 region, defined according to IMGT, was amplified and sequenced using immunoSEQ immunosequencing protocols. In the source study's methods: Preprocessing of raw sequence data for PCR and sequencing error correction was performed by the immunoSEQ service. Data were loaded into the immunoSEQ Analyzer and further analyzed with VDJtools v1.0.7. The paired Wilcoxon signed-rank test was used to test for differences between patients and controls. Entries here come from immuneACCESS through TCRdb and include only in-frame sequences with V and J called. Some clones fail to appear in such tables; in the studies checked, an unresolved V gene covers under half of the shortfall, and the cause of the remainder is unknown. D and trimming were read from the DNA, whereas the V and J calls and clone size are those reported in that table. The sample table lists roughly 14,000 clones, just over 90% of them with a count of one. The top ten constitute 1.5% to 2% of the sample.

A note on this clone: Its antigen remains undetermined. No much larger clone is present one base from it, and per-base qualities are unavailable.

Deletion took 3 bases off V and 1 base off J, with a span of 13 bases between the germline ends. The CDR3 sequence holds 15 residues, the cysteine and phenylalanine included. CDR3 DNA is the only sequence kept; it has 45 bases, read in frame from the first base. The germline V gene provides CDR1 SNHLY and CDR2 FYNNEI. This TCR was sampled from a woman in her twenties or thirties with major depressive disorder. Material for sequencing was CD4+ T cells from PBMCs. The chain is encoded by TRBV2 joined to TRBJ2-7, with the D gene not clear enough to name. The sequence in DNA is TGTGCCAGCAGTGATTGGTCCTTGCAGTCCTACGAGCAGTACTTC. This is translated as CASSDWSLQSYEQYF. Outside the CDR3, residues come from the reference TRBV2 and TRBJ2-7 proteins, so the full variable domain is: EPEVTQTPSHQVTQMGQEVILRCVPISNHLYFYWYRQILGQKVEFLVSFYNNEISEKSEIFDDQFSVERPDGSNFTLKIRSTKLEDSAMYFCASSDWSLQSYEQYFGPGTRLTVT.